This T cell receptor (beta chain) was identified in a study of T-cell memory formation after mild COVID-19. In TCRdb, the 5' RACE reads were re-called with MiXCR into one record per CDR3 protein. In the table there are roughly 400,000 distinct CDR3 sequences, under 20% of which are singletons. The V and J ends lost 2 bases and 8 bases respectively, with 12 bases between them. Germline lookup yields CDR1 MNHEY and CDR2 SVGAGI. The CDR3 length is 13 residues. The TCR was taken from a man aged 18 to 30 who had mild COVID-19 (a few samples of this study predate the infection). Cell type and time point are not known. The sequencing input was PBMCs or a T cell subset sorted from them (not recorded which). The V gene is TRBV6-5, the J gene TRBJ1-1, with D tentatively TRBD1 (6 bases). The CDR3 nucleotides are TGTGCCAGCAGTTACGCCGGGACACAAGAAGCTTTCTTT. Translated: CASSYAGTQEAFF.